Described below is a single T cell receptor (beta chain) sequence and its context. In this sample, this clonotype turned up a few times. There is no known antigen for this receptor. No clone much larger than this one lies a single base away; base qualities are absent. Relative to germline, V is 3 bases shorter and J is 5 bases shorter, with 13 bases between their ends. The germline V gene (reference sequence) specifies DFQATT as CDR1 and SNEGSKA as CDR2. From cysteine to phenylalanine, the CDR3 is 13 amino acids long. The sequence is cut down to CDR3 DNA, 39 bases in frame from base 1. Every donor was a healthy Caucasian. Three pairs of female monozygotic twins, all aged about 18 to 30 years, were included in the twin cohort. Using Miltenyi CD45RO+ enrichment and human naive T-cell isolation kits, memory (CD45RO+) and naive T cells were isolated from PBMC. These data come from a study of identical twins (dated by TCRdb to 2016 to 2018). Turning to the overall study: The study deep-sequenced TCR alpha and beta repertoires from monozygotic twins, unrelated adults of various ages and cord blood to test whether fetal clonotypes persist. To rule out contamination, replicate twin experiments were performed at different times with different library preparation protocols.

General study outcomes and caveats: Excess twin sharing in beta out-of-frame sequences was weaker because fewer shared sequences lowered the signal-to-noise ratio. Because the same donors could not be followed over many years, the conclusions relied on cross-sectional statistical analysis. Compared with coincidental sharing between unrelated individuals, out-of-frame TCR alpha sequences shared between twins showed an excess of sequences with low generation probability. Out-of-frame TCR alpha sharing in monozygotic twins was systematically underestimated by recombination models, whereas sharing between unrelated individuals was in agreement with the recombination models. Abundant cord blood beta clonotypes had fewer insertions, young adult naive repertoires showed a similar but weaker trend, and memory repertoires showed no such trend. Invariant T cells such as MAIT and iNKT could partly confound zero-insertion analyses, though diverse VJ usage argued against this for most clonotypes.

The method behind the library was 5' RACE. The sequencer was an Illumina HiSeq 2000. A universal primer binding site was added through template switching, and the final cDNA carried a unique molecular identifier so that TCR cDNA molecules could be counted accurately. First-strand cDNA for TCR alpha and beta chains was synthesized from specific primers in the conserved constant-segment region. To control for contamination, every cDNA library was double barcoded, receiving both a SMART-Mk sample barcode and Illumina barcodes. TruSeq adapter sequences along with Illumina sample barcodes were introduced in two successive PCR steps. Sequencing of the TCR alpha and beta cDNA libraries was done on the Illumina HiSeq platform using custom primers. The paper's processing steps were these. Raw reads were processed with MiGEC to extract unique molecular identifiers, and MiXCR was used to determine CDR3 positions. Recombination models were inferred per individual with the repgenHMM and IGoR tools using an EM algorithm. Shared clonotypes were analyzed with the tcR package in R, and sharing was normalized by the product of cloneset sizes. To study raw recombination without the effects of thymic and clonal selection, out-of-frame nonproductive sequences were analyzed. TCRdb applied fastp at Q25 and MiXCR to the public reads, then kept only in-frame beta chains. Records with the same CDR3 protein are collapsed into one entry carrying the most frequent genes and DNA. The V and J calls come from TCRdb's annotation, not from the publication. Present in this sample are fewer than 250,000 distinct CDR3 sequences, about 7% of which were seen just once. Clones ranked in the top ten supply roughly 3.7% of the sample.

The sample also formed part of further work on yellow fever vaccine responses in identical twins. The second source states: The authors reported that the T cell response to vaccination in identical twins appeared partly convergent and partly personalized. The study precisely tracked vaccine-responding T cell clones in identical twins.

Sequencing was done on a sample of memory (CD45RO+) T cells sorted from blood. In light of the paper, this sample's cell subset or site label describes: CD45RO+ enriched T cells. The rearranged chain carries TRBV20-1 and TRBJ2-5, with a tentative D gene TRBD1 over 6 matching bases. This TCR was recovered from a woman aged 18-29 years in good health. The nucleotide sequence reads TGCAGTGCTAGGTTCCAGGGGTGGGAGACCCAGTACTTC. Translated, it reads CSARFQGWETQYF.